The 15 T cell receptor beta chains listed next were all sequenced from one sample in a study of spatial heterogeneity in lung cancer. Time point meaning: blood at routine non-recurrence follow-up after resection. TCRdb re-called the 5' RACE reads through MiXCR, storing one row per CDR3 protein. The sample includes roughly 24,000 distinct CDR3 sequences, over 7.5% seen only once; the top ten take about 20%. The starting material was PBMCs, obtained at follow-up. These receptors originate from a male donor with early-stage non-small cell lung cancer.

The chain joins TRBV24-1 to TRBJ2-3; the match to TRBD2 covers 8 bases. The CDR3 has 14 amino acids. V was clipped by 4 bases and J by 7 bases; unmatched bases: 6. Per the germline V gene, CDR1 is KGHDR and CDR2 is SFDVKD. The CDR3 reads CATSEVGTRNTQYF. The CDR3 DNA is TGTGCCACCAGTGAGGTCGGGACTAGAAATACGCAGTATTTT.

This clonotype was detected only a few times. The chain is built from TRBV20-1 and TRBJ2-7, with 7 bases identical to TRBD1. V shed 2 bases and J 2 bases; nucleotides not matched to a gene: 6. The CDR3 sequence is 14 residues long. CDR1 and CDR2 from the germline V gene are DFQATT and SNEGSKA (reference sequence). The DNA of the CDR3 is TGCAGTGCTAGACGGACAGGTTCAACCTACGAGCAGTACTTC. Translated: CSARRTGSTYEQYF.

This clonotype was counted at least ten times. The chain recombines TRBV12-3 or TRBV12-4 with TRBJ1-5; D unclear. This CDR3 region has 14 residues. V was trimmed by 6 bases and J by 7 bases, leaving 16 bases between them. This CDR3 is CASSPNLGYQPQHF. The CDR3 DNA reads TGTGCCAGCAGCCCTAATCTGGGGTACCAGCCCCAGCATTTT.

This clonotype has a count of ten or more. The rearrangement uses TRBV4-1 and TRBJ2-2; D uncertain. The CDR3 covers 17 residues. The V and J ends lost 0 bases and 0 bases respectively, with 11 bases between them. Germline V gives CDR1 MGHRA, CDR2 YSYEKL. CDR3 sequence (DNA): TGCGCCAGCAGCCAAGATTCGTACAGCGCGAACACCGGGGAGCTGTTTTTT. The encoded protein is CASSQDSYSANTGELFF.

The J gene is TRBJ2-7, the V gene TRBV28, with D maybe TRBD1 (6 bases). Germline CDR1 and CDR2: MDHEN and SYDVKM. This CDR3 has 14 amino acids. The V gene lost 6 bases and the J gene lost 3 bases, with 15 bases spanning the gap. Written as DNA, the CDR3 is TGTGCCAGCAGCGGTGAGGGCAGGGGCTACGAGCAGTACTTC. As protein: CASSGEGRGYEQYF.

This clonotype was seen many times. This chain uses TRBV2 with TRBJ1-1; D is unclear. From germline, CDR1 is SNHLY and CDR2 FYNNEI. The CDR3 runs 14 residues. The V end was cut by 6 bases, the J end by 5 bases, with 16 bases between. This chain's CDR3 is CASSQGPGGTEAFF. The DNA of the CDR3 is TGTGCCAGCAGCCAAGGACCCGGAGGGACTGAAGCTTTCTTT. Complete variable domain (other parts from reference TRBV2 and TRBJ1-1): EPEVTQTPSHQVTQMGQEVILRCVPISNHLYFYWYRQILGQKVEFLVSFYNNEISEKSEIFDDQFSVERPDGSNFTLKIRSTKLEDSAMYFCASSQGPGGTEAFFGQGTRLTVV.

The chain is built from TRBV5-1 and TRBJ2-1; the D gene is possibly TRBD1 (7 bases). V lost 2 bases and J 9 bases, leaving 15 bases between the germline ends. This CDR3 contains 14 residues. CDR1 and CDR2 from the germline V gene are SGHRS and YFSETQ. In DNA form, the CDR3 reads TGCGCCAGCAGCTTCCAGGGGGGTGACGGTGAGCAGTTCTTC. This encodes CASSFQGGDGEQFF.

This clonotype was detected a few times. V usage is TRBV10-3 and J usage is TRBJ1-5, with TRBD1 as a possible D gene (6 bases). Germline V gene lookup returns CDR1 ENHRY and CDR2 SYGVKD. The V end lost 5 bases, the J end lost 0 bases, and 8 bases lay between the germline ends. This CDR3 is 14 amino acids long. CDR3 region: CAISQGYSNQPQHF. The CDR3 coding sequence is TGTGCCATCAGTCAGGGGTATAGCAATCAGCCCCAGCATTTT.

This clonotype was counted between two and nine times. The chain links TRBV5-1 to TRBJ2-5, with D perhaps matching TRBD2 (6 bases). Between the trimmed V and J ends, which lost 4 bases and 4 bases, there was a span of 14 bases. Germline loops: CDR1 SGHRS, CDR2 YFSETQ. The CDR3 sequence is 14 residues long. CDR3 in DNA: TGCGCCAGCAGCCAGGCCGGGGGTAGAGAGACCCAGTACTTC. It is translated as CASSQAGGRETQYF.

Here the CDR3 DNA reads TGCGCCAGCAGCTTGGACTCGGGGCAGCCCCAGCATTTT. Amino acids: CASSLDSGQPQHF. J is TRBJ1-5 and V is TRBV5-1; D ambiguous. In germline, CDR1 is SGHRS, CDR2 YFSETQ. The V and J ends lost 0 bases and 7 bases respectively, with 8 bases between them. The CDR3 spans 13 residues.

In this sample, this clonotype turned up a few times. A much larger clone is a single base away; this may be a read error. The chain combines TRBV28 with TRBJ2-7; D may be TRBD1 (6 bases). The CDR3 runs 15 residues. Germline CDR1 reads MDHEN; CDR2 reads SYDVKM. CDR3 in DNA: TGTGTCAGCACCCATAGGGGGTCCGAGAACTACGAGCAGTACTTC. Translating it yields CVSTHRGSENYEQYF.

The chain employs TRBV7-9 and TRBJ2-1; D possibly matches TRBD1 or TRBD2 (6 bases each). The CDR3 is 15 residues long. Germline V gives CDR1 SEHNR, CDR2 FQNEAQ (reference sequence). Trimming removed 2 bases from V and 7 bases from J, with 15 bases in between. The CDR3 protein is CASSLPGGRRNEQFF. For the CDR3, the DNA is TGTGCCAGCAGCTTACCCGGGGGCCGAAGGAATGAGCAGTTCTTC.

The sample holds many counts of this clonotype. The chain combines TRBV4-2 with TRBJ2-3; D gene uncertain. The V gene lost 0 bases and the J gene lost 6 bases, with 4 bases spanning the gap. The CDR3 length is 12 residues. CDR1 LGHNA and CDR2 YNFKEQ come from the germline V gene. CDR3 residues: CASSQDWDTQYF. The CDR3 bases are TGTGCCAGCAGCCAAGATTGGGATACGCAGTATTTT.

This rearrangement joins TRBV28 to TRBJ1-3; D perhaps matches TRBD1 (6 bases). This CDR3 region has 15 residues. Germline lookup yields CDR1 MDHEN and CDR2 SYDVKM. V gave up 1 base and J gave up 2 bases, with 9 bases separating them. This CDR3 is CASSLSGGTGNTIYF. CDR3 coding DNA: TGTGCCAGCAGTTTATCCGGGGGCACTGGAAACACCATATATTTT.

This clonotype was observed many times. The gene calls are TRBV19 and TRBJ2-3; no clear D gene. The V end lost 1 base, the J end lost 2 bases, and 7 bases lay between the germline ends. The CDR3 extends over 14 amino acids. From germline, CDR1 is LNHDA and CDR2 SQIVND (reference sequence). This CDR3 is CASSIAGDTDTQYF. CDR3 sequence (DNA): TGTGCCAGTAGTATAGCTGGGGACACAGATACGCAGTATTTT. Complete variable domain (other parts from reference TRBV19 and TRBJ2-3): DGGITQSPKYLFRKEGQNVTLSCEQNLNHDAMYWYRQDPGQGLRLIYYSQIVNDFQKGDIAEGYSVSREKKESFPLTVTSAQKNPTAFYLCASSIAGDTDTQYFGPGTRLTVL.